This TCR beta chain was found in a study of neurological immune-mediated disorders. This clonotype has ten or more counts. TCRdb independently ran MiXCR on the 5' RACE reads; one entry per CDR3 protein. The sample records about 30,000 distinct CDR3 sequences, approximately 5.2% being singletons. CDR3 size: 15 residues. Germline V lookup: CDR1 DFQATT, CDR2 SNEGSKA (reference sequence). The ends were cut back, 0 bases at V and 6 bases at J, with 15 bases in the middle. The receptor was isolated from a woman between 50 and 59 years old in good health. V and J are TRBV20-1 and TRBJ2-1, with a weak D call TRBD2 (6 bases). The sequenced sample consisted of CD4+ T cells from blood. The CDR3 DNA reads as TGCAGTGCTAGAGATCCCGCGGGACGCCTCAATGAGCAGTTCTTC. This gives the protein CSARDPAGRLNEQFF.